This is a list of T cell receptor beta chains from one sample in a study of OX40 agonist ivuxolimab in advanced cancers. TCRdb keeps only in-frame clones here, not all; method: immunoSEQ multiplex PCR. The data hold about 90,000 clones, with 85% to 90% observed a single time. The specimen comprised CD4+ or CD8+ T cells sorted from blood, sampled in a trial of the OX40 agonist ivuxolimab. The source of these receptors is an adult with an advanced solid tumor such as melanoma, head and neck, liver or kidney cancer. CDR3s include the opening cysteine and the closing phenylalanine or tryptophan. The D gene is left open where the match is weak. The size entry is marked missing in some rows and otherwise reads once, few, many or a size class.

j_gene | d_gene | abundance | v_gene | CDR3nt | CDR3aa
TRBJ2-1 | TRBD1 | . | TRBV9 | TGTGCCAGCAGCGGGAGCCGGGACAGAGTTTACAATGAGCAGTTCTTC | CASSGSRDRVYNEQFF
TRBJ1-1 | . | . | TRBV28 | TGTGCCAGCAGTTTATTCAAAACTGAAGCTTTCTTT | CASSLFKTEAFF
TRBJ2-7 | . | . | TRBV27 | TGTGCCAGCAGTCGAGCAAGCAGAGTCGACTACGAGCAGTACTTC | CASSRASRVDYEQYF
TRBJ2-1 | . | . | TRBV7-9 | TGTGCCAGCAGCTTAGTCCAGGGGAGCGCCTGGGTATTGGACAATGAGCAGTTCTTC | CASSLVQGSAWVLDNEQFF
TRBJ1-1 | . | . | TRBV18 | TGTGCCAGCTCACCACTGAACACTGAAGCTTTCTTT | CASSPLNTEAFF
TRBJ2-7 | . | . | TRBV7-9 | TGTGCCAGCAGCTTATCTCAGAGCTCCTACGAGCAGTACTTC | CASSLSQSSYEQYF
TRBJ2-2 | . | . | TRBV7-3 | TGTGCCAGCAGCCCTACAGGCCCCGGGGAGCTGTTTTTT | CASSPTGPGELFF
TRBJ1-3 | . | . | TRBV30 | TGTGCCTGGAGTGTAAGTCTTACTGGAAACACCATATATTTT | CAWSVSLTGNTIYF
TRBJ2-3 | TRBD2 | . | TRBV5-1 | TGCGCCAGCAGCTCCAGGACTAGCGTCACAGATACGCAGTATTTT | CASSSRTSVTDTQYF
TRBJ1-1 | . | once | TRBV15 | TGTGCCACCAGCAGAGAAGGGCGGGGGCTGGGCACTGAAGCTTTCTTT | CATSREGRGLGTEAFF
TRBJ2-1 | . | . | TRBV12-5 | TGTGCTAGTGGTTTTACACTAGGGGATGAGCAGTTCTTC | CASGFTLGDEQFF
TRBJ2-7 | TRBD2 | . | TRBV28 | TGTGCCAGCAGTGCTCTAGCGGGAGCGGCTTACGAGCAGTACTTC | CASSALAGAAYEQYF
TRBJ2-2 | TRBD2 | . | TRBV4-1 | TGCGCCAGCAGCCCACGGGGACTAGCGGGAAAGGACACCGGGGAGCTGTTTTTT | CASSPRGLAGKDTGELFF
TRBJ2-7 | TRBD1 | . | TRBV7-9 | TGTGCCAGCAGCTCAAGTGGACAGGGTAACGAGCAGTACTTC | CASSSSGQGNEQYF
TRBJ2-3 | TRBD1 | . | TRBV5-5 | TGTGCCAGCAAAAGTTCCGGGACAGGAACAGATACGCAGTATTTT | CASKSSGTGTDTQYF
TRBJ2-7 | . | . | TRBV2 | TGTGCCAGCAGTGTTGGACTTTGGGACACCTACTACGAGCAGTACTTC | CASSVGLWDTYYEQYF
TRBJ2-7 | TRBD1 | . | TRBV7-7 | TGTGCTAGCAGCCCCCGTCCCCCCGGGACAGGATCCACCTACGAGCAGTACTTC | CASSPRPPGTGSTYEQYF
TRBJ1-5 | . | . | TRBV13 | TGTGCCAGCAGCGTACAGGGAGAGGGCAATCAGCCCCAGCATTTT | CASSVQGEGNQPQHF
TRBJ2-2 | TRBD2 | . | TRBV5-1 | TGCGCCAGCAGCTTGGATGGGCTAGCGGGAAACGGGGAGCTGTTTTTT | CASSLDGLAGNGELFF
TRBJ1-1 | . | . | TRBV2 | TGTGCCAGCAGTGAAGGGACTGTGTCTGAAGCTTTCTTT | CASSEGTVSEAFF
TRBJ2-5 | . | once | TRBV2 | TGTGCCAGCAGTAACCAGGGTTGGGAGACCCAGTACTTC | CASSNQGWETQYF
TRBJ2-7 | TRBD1 | . | TRBV19 | TGTGCCAGTAGTATAGGGTCAGGGACAGGGAACTACGAGCAGTACTTC | CASSIGSGTGNYEQYF
TRBJ1-1 | TRBD1 | . | TRBV19 | TGTGCCAGCGCCTGGACAGGGGTGGATGAAGCTTTCTTT | CASAWTGVDEAFF
TRBJ2-7 | TRBD1 | . | TRBV9 | TGTGCCAGCAGCGGGGAACCCGGGACAGGGACCTACGAGCAGTACTTC | CASSGEPGTGTYEQYF
TRBJ2-1 | . | once | TRBV19 | TGTGCCAGTAGTATAGATTCCGAATCCCTCTCCTACAATGAGCAGTTCTTC | CASSIDSESLSYNEQFF
TRBJ2-1 | TRBD2 | . | TRBV19 | TGTGCCAGTAGTTCCCGACTAGCCCCGAACTACAATGAGCAGTTCTTC | CASSSRLAPNYNEQFF
TRBJ2-1 | TRBD2 | . | TRBV15 | TGTGCCACCAGCAGAAACCCGGGACTAGCGGACAATGAGCAGTTCTTC | CATSRNPGLADNEQFF
TRBJ2-3 | . | once | TRBV9 | TGTGCCAGCAGCCGACTGACTAGTTCAGATACGCAGTATTTT | CASSRLTSSDTQYF
TRBJ2-7 | . | . | TRBV5-1 | TGCGCCAGCAGACAGGGAAGAAACGAGCAGTACTTC | CASRQGRNEQYF
TRBJ2-7 | . | once | TRBV19 | TGTGCCAGTAGTATAGGCCGGGCCTCGAGCTCCTACGAGCAGTACTTC | CASSIGRASSSYEQYF
TRBJ2-7 | . | . | TRBV2 | TGTGCCAGCAGGATCGCGCCGGGCGGGGAAGTCGAGCAGTACTTC | CASRIAPGGEVEQYF
TRBJ1-1 | . | . | TRBV28 | TGTGCCAGCACTGACTTGGGGAACACTGAAGCTTTCTTT | CASTDLGNTEAFF
TRBJ1-6 | . | . | TRBV6-5 | TGTGCCAGCAGTGCCGGGGGAAGCGTATCACCCCTCCACTTT | CASSAGGSVSPLHF
TRBJ1-4 | . | once | TRBV27 | TGTGCCAGCAGTTTGCGGACAGCCTTGAATGAAAAACTGTTTTTT | CASSLRTALNEKLFF
TRBJ2-5 | TRBD1 | . | TRBV7-3 | TGTGCCAGCAGCTCGACAGGGGGCATAGAGACCCAGTACTTC | CASSSTGGIETQYF
TRBJ2-1 | . | . | TRBV27 | TGTGCCAGCAGTATGATCCGGACCAACAATGAGCAGTTCTTC | CASSMIRTNNEQFF
TRBJ2-6 | TRBD2 | . | TRBV5-4 | TGTGCCAGCAGCTTGAGGGCTAGCGGGTACCTCTCTGGGGCCAACGTCCTGACTTTC | CASSLRASGYLSGANVLTF
TRBJ2-7 | TRBD2 | . | TRBV6-6 | TGTGCCAGCAGCATACTAGCGGGAGAACCCTACGAGCAGTACTTC | CASSILAGEPYEQYF
TRBJ2-7 | TRBD2 | . | TRBV5-1 | TGCGCCAGCAGCCATCATCTAGCGGGAGTTTCCGAGCAGTACTTC | CASSHHLAGVSEQYF
TRBJ2-6 | TRBD2 | . | TRBV28 | TGTGCCAGCAGTTTACGGGGGGCTGGGGCCAACGTCCTGACTTTC | CASSLRGAGANVLTF
TRBJ2-4 | . | . | TRBV9 | TGTGCCAGCAGCGTATCGCAAGCCAAAAACATTCAGTACTTC | CASSVSQAKNIQYF
TRBJ2-2 | . | . | TRBV10-1 | TGCGCCAGCAGTTCTATGGGCACCGGGGAGCTGTTTTTT | CASSSMGTGELFF
TRBJ2-7 | . | . | TRBV11-2 | TGTGCCAGCAGCTTAGATCCCGTGGACGAGCAGTACTTC | CASSLDPVDEQYF
TRBJ2-7 | . | . | TRBV6-1 | TGTGCCAGCTACTCTCTCGGTGGGTCCTACGAGCAGTACTTC | CASYSLGGSYEQYF
TRBJ2-7 | TRBD2 | . | TRBV10-3 | TGTGCCATCAGCGATGGGAGCAGGGGGCCGGAGACTAGCGGGGCCCTCTACGAGCAGTACTTC | CAISDGSRGPETSGALYEQYF
TRBJ2-7 | . | . | TRBV5-6 | TGTGCCAGCAGCTTCGGCAGCTCCTACGAGCAGTACTTC | CASSFGSSYEQYF
TRBJ2-3 | . | . | TRBV30 | TGTGCCTGGAGTGTAACCAAAAGCACAGATACGCAGTATTTT | CAWSVTKSTDTQYF